This entry lists 25 T cell receptor beta chains sequenced from one sample in a study of stem cell transplantation in POMP-related autoinflammatory disease. Here immunoSEQ multiplex PCR was the method, and the copy in TCRdb shows in-frame clones only, minus some. The data show around 10,000 clones, with around 87% seen just once and just under 55% held by the top ten. Study-wide results and caveats: Patients with PRAID showed a restricted number of unique TRB V-J gene pairings. Across all analyzed T-cell subsets, patients with PRAID tended toward reduced diversity and increased clonality.

No antigen has been assigned to these receptors. Material: CD8+ T cells from PBMCs, obtained before stem cell transplantation. These receptors all come from a human donor with POMP-related autoinflammation and immune dysregulation (PRAID).

There are a few counts of this clone. The chain is built from TRBV7-8 and TRBJ1-6; 7 bases are shared with TRBD1. The ends lost 7 bases at V and 5 bases at J; junction bases unmatched: 8. In germline, CDR1 is SGHVS, CDR2 FQNEAQ. The CDR3 consists of 15 residues. The CDR3 is CASNTGTEDNSPLHF. As DNA, the CDR3 is TGTGCCAGCAACACCGGGACAGAAGATAATTCACCCCTCCACTTT.

The rearrangement joins TRBV11-2 to TRBJ2-1; 11 nucleotides match TRBD2. V lost 5 bases to trimming and J lost 8 bases; unmatched junction nucleotides: 8. Germline CDR1 reads SGHAT; CDR2 reads FQNNGV. This CDR3 spans 15 amino acids. The DNA of the CDR3 is TGTGCCAGCAGCCCGATACTAGCGGGAGACTATGAGCAGTTCTTC. Translating gives CASSPILAGDYEQFF.

The gene calls are TRBV19 and TRBJ1-1, with D uncertain. V lost 10 bases and J lost 6, with 12 bases in between. The length of the CDR3 is 11 residues. Germline lookup yields CDR1 LNHDA and CDR2 SQIVND (reference sequence). The CDR3 region is CATIRGPEAFF. The CDR3 DNA sequence: TGTGCCACCATCCGGGGTCCTGAAGCTTTCTTT. Based on the CDR3 plus reference TRBV19 and TRBJ1-1, the full variable domain is DGGITQSPKYLFRKEGQNVTLSCEQNLNHDAMYWYRQDPGQGLRLIYYSQIVNDFQKGDIAEGYSVSREKKESFPLTVTSAQKNPTAFYLCATIRGPEAFFGQGTRLTVV.

In this sample, this clone turned up once. The J gene is TRBJ1-5, the V gene TRBV19; D is perhaps TRBD1 (6 bases). V shed 7 bases and J shed 3 bases, with 16 bases lying between them. The CDR3 is 15 residues long. Germline CDR1 LNHDA, CDR2 SQIVND (reference sequence). Here the CDR3 reads CASTPAQGFNQPQHF. CDR3 DNA sequence: TGTGCCAGTACTCCCGCACAGGGTTTCAATCAGCCCCAGCATTTT.

CDR3 DNA: TGTGCCAGTAGTATAGATCGGCAGGGGGCCGGGGGCTACACCTTC. Translation gives CASSIDRQGAGGYTF. The chain uses TRBV19 and TRBJ1-2, with 8 bases that match TRBD1. V shed 0 bases, J shed 8 bases, and the junction held 8 bases outside the gene matches. The germline gives CDR1 LNHDA, CDR2 SQIVND (reference sequence). The CDR3 contains 15 residues.

This chain links TRBV15 with TRBJ2-3; D gene unclear. This CDR3 comprises 13 residues. The V end lost 8 bases, the J end lost 0 bases, and 9 bases lay between the germline ends. Germline V gene sequence: CDR1 LNHNV, CDR2 YYDKDF (reference sequence). DNA for the CDR3: TGTGCCACCGGTAGCTCTAGCACAGATACGCAGTATTTT. Translation: CATGSSSTDTQYF.

J is TRBJ2-3 and V is TRBV11-3, with D tentatively TRBD2 (6 bases). The CDR3 extends over 13 amino acids. The germline V and J ends were trimmed by 5 bases and 6 bases, with 12 bases remaining between them. Germline CDR1 SGHNT, CDR2 YENEEA. Here the CDR3 reads CASSLTRTDTQYF. For the CDR3, the DNA is TGTGCCAGCAGCCTGACTAGAACCGATACGCAGTATTTT.

The rearrangement links TRBV23-1 to TRBJ2-7; D gene ambiguous. TRBV23-1 is recorded as an ORF, its role being uncertain. Trimming took 0 bases from V and 5 from J, leaving 11 bases between them. CDR3 length equals 14 residues. CDR3 sequence: CASSQSEGFDEQYF. The CDR3 nucleotides read TGCGCCAGCAGTCAATCGGAAGGATTTGACGAGCAGTACTTC.

The chain couples TRBV19 to TRBJ1-5, with D hard to call. Germline V gives CDR1 LNHDA, CDR2 SQIVND (reference sequence). The CDR3 contains 16 residues. Trimming took 3 bases from V and 8 from J, leaving 20 bases between them. CDR3 region: CASSMSVDRLQKPQHF. The CDR3 DNA is TGTGCCAGTAGTATGTCAGTTGACCGCCTACAAAAGCCCCAGCATTTT.

In this sample, this clone turned up a few times. V is TRBV7-9 and J is TRBJ2-7; 9 nucleotides line up with TRBD1. This CDR3 region has 14 residues. The trim removed 5 bases at V and 5 bases at J, leaving 7 bases unmatched. Looked up from germline, CDR1 is SEHNR and CDR2 is FQNEAQ (reference sequence). For the CDR3, the DNA is TGTGCCAGCAGCCCCGGGACAGGGACCGACGAGCAGTACTTC. It translates to CASSPGTGTDEQYF.

The chain combines TRBV9 with TRBJ1-2; D is ambiguous. The CDR3 loop spans 15 amino acids. Looked up from germline, CDR1 is SGDLS and CDR2 is YYNGEE. V lost 2 bases and J lost 8, with 19 bases in between. CDR3 sequence reads: CASSVGNLLRTGYTF. The CDR3 region has the DNA TGTGCCAGCAGCGTGGGAAATTTATTAAGGACGGGCTACACCTTC.

V is TRBV13 and J is TRBJ2-1, with D unresolved. V lost 5 bases to trimming and J lost 7 bases, with 6 bases between them. The V gene's germline CDR1 is PRHDT and CDR2 FYEKMQ (reference sequence). This CDR3 contains 11 residues. The CDR3 bases are TGTGCCAGCAGCCTATCGAATGAGCAGTTCTTC. Its translation is CASSLSNEQFF. Variable domain in full (rest from reference TRBV13 and TRBJ2-1): AAGVIQSPRHLIKEKRETATLKCYPIPRHDTVYWYQQGPGQDPQFLISFYEKMQSDKGSIPDRFSAQQFSDYHSELNMSSLELGDSALYFCASSLSNEQFFGPGTRLTVL.

In its sample, this clone was seen once. The chain joins TRBV2 to TRBJ2-7, with 8 bases aligning to TRBD1. V shed 6 bases, J shed 3 bases, and the junction held 10 bases outside the gene matches. Germline CDR1 reads SNHLY; CDR2 reads FYNNEI. The CDR3 is 15 amino acids. The CDR3 sequence: CASRWDLGQGYEQYF. The CDR3 DNA reads TGTGCCAGCAGATGGGACCTCGGACAGGGCTACGAGCAGTACTTC.

The chain links TRBV27 to TRBJ1-5; TRBD1 matches 7 bases. Germline V CDR1 and CDR2: MNHEY, SMNVEV (reference sequence). V trimming: 6 bases; J trimming: 7 bases; junction bases outside the gene matches: 6. This CDR3 comprises 13 residues. The CDR3 sequence is CASRPTGNQPQHF. DNA of the CDR3: TGTGCCAGCAGACCGACAGGGAACCAGCCCCAGCATTTT.

The chain links TRBV10-3 to TRBJ2-7, with a tentative D call TRBD1 (5 bases). CDR3 size: 14 residues. The germline gives CDR1 ENHRY, CDR2 SYGVKD. Trimming took 5 bases from V and 0 from J, leaving 11 bases between them. The CDR3 DNA reads as TGTGCCATCAGTTGGACACAGAGCTCCTACGAGCAGTACTTC. It translates to CAISWTQSSYEQYF.

V and J are TRBV29-1 and TRBJ1-2, with D possibly being TRBD1 (6 bases). Germline loops: CDR1 SQVTM, CDR2 ANQGSEA. The CDR3 contains 11 residues. V shed 6 bases and J shed 6 bases, with 11 bases lying between them. CDR3 protein: CSVRTADGYTF. The DNA for the CDR3 is TGCAGCGTGCGGACAGCAGATGGCTACACCTTC.

V usage is TRBV10-2 and J usage is TRBJ2-1, with TRBD2 identical over 11 bases. This CDR3 contains 15 residues. V trimming: 6 bases; J trimming: 4 bases; junction bases outside the gene matches: 5. Germline V gene data show CDR1 as WSHSY and CDR2 as SAAADI. The CDR3: CASRSGLAEYNEQFF. CDR3 bases: TGCGCCAGCAGGTCGGGACTAGCGGAATACAATGAGCAGTTCTTC.

The CDR3 loop is CAWRGGEDEQYF. CDR3 sequence (DNA): TGTGCCTGGAGGGGGGGAGAAGACGAGCAGTACTTC. This chain joins TRBV30 and TRBJ2-7; a possible D gene is TRBD2 (6 bases). Germline-derived CDR1 and CDR2 are GTSNPN and SVGIG (reference sequence). V lost 3 bases and J 5 bases, leaving 11 bases between the germline ends. There are 12 residues in the CDR3.

This chain connects TRBV10-3 to TRBJ2-7, with D possibly being TRBD2 (5 bases). In germline, CDR1 is ENHRY, CDR2 SYGVKD. The CDR3 length is 13 residues. The V end lost 0 bases, the J end lost 5 bases, and 8 bases lay between the germline ends. The CDR3 DNA is TGTGCCATCAGTGAGTCAGGAGCGGACGAGCAGTACTTC. It codes for CAISESGADEQYF.

The V call is TRBV29-1, the J call TRBJ1-1; D is unresolved. The CDR3 has 11 amino acids. Germline values: CDR1 SQVTM, CDR2 ANQGSEA. The V gene lost 3 bases and the J gene lost 4 bases, with 6 bases spanning the gap. The DNA of the CDR3 is TGCAGCGTTGATGAACCCACTGAAGCTTTCTTT. Protein: CSVDEPTEAFF.

The sample holds a few counts of this clone. V usage is TRBV7-9 and J usage is TRBJ1-5; D not resolved. CDR3 length equals 15 residues. The germline gives CDR1 SEHNR, CDR2 FQNEAQ (reference sequence). V lost 5 bases, J lost 1 base, and 12 bases lay in between. CDR3 DNA sequence: TGTGCCAGCAGCGCAGGAGTACAGAGCAATCAGCCCCAGCATTTT. Translated, it gives CASSAGVQSNQPQHF. The variable domain in full, completed from reference TRBV7-9 and TRBJ1-5, reads DTGVSQNPRHKITKRGQNVTFRCDPISEHNRLYWYRQTLGQGPEFLTYFQNEAQLEKSRLLSDRFSAERPKGSFSTLEIQRTEQGDSAMYLCASSAGVQSNQPQHFGDGTRLSIL.

V is TRBV30 and J is TRBJ2-3; perhaps D is TRBD1 or TRBD2 (5 bases each). CDR1 and CDR2 from the germline V gene are GTSNPN and SVGIG (reference sequence). The CDR3 spans 13 residues. Trimming pared 3 bases from V and 6 bases from J, leaving 13 bases between. CDR3: CAWRGTPPDTQYF. The CDR3 nucleotides are TGTGCCTGGAGGGGGACCCCACCCGATACGCAGTATTTT.

By share, this clone ranks as medium-sized. V and J are TRBV19 and TRBJ1-6, with D possibly TRBD1 on 6 matching bases. This CDR3 region has 16 residues. V dropped 0 bases and J dropped 9 bases, with 15 bases sitting between them. Germline V gene sequence: CDR1 LNHDA, CDR2 SQIVND (reference sequence). CDR3 nucleotide sequence: TGTGCCAGTAGTATAGATTTAGGGGGAGAAGGTTCACCCCTCCACTTT. It is translated as CASSIDLGGEGSPLHF.

This clone is a singleton in its sample. The rearrangement uses TRBV13 and TRBJ1-2, with D hard to call. From germline, CDR1 is PRHDT and CDR2 FYEKMQ (reference sequence). The CDR3 totals 15 residues. Trimming pared 1 base from V and 4 bases from J, leaving 13 bases between. CDR3 region: CASSLEGRYFYGYTF. The CDR3 nucleotides read TGTGCCAGCAGCTTAGAAGGACGTTATTTCTATGGCTACACCTTC.

The V gene is TRBV27, the J gene TRBJ1-1, with D uncertain. Trimming pared 1 base from V and 1 base from J, leaving 7 bases between. Per germline, CDR1 MNHEY and CDR2 SMNVEV (reference sequence). The CDR3 has 14 amino acids. The CDR3 here is CASSLYWGNTEAFF. The CDR3 DNA is TGTGCCAGCAGTTTATATTGGGGGAACACTGAAGCTTTCTTT.